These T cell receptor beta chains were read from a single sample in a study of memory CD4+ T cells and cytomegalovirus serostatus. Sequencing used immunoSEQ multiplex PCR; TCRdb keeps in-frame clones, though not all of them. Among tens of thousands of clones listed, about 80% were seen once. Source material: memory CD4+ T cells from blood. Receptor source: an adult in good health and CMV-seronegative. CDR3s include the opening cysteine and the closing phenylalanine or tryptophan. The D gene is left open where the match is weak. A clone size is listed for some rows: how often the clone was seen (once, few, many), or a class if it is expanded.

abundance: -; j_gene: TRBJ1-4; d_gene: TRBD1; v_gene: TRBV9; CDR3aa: CASSYTGGGEKLFF; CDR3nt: TGTGCCAGCAGCTATACAGGGGGTGGTGAAAAACTGTTTTTT
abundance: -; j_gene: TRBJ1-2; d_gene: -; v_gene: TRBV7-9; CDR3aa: CASSRDTTAHYGYTF; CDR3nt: TGTGCCAGCAGCCGGGACACCACGGCCCACTATGGCTACACCTTC
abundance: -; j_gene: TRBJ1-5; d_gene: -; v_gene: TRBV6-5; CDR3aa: CASSPDRSDQPQHF; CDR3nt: TGTGCCAGCAGCCCTGACAGGTCGGATCAGCCCCAGCATTTT
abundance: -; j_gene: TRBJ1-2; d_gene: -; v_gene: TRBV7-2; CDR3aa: CASRSVGGYGYTF; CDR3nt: TGTGCCAGCAGGTCTGTCGGGGGGTATGGCTACACCTTC
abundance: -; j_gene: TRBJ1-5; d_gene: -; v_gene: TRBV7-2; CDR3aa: CASSLLMPGNQPQHF; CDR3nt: TGTGCCAGCAGCTTATTAATGCCAGGGAATCAGCCCCAGCATTTT
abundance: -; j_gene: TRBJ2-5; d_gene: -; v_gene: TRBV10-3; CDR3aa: CAISDPGTKSETQYF; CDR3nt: TGTGCCATCAGTGACCCGGGCACAAAGAGTGAGACCCAGTACTTC
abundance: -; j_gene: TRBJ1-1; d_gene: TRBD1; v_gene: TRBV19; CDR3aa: CASSAGQVYMNTEAFF; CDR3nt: TGTGCCAGTAGTGCAGGACAGGTCTACATGAACACTGAAGCTTTCTTT
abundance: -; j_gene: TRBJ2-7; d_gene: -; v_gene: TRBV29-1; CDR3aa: CSVEGYRGGEQYF; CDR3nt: TGCAGCGTTGAAGGGTACAGGGGGGGTGAGCAGTACTTC
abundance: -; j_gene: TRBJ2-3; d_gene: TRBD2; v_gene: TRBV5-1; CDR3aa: CASSLYQRGNTDTQYF; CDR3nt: TGCGCCAGCAGCTTGTACCAGCGGGGGAACACAGATACGCAGTATTTT
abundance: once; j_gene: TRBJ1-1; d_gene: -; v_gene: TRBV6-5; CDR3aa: CASSYTKHSEAFF; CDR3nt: TGTGCCAGCAGTTACACAAAGCATTCTGAAGCTTTCTTT
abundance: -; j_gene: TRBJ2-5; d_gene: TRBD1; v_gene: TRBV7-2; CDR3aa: CASTPDRAQTQYF; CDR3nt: TGTGCCAGCACCCCAGACAGGGCCCAGACCCAGTACTTC
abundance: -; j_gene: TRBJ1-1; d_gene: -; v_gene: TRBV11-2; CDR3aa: CASSQRTGNTEAFF; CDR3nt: TGTGCCAGCAGCCAGAGGACGGGAAACACTGAAGCTTTCTTT
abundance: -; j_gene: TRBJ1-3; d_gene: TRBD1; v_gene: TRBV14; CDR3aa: CASSAGQGAGNTIYF; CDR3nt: TGTGCCAGCAGCGCTGGACAGGGGGCTGGAAACACCATATATTTT
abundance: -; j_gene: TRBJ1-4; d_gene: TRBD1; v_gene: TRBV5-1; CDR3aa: CASSAGGATEKLFF; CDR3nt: TGCGCCAGCAGCGCAGGGGGCGCGACGGAAAAACTGTTTTTT